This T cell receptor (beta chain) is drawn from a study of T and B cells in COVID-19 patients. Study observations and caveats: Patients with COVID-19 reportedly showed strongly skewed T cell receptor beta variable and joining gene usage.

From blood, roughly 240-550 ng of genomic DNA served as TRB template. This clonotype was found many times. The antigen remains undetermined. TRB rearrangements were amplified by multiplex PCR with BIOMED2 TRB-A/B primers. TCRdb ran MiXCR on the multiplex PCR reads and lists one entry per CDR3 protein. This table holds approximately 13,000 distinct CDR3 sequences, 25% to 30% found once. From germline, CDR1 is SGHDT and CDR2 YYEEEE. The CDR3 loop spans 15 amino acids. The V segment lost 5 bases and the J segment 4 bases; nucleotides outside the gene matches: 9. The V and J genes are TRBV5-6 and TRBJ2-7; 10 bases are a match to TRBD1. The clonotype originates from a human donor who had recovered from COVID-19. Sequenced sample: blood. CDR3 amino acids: CASRPRDRGLYEQYF. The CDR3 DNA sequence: TGTGCCAGCAGACCCCGGGACAGGGGACTTTACGAGCAGTACTTC.